Each of the 13 T cell receptor beta chains below was sequenced from the same sample in a study of T cells in Graves' hyperthyroidism and ophthalmopathy. The TCR beta CDR3 regions underwent amplification using RNA transcripts as the source. TCR CDR3 underwent first-round RT-PCR with the HTBI primer set. TCRdb independently ran MiXCR on the multiplex PCR reads; one entry per CDR3 protein. This table holds 370,000 or so distinct CDR3 sequences, around 14% found once. The sequencing sample was made of blood. The source of these receptors is a woman aged 18-30 years with Graves' hyperthyroidism that later progressed to Graves' ophthalmopathy.

Many counts were recorded for this clonotype. The chain combines TRBV27 with TRBJ2-7; 7 bases fit TRBD2. Germline V lookup: CDR1 MNHEY, CDR2 SMNVEV (reference sequence). The CDR3 runs to 14 residues. The V segment lost 5 bases and the J segment 3 bases; nucleotides outside the gene matches: 7. The CDR3 DNA sequence: TGTGCCAGCAGTCGGGACTATCCTGTCTACGAGCAGTACTTC. Protein product: CASSRDYPVYEQYF.

Notes on this clonotype: At one end, the junction sequence differs from germline, possibly due to a read error. The V gene is TRBV5-1, the J gene TRBJ2-7; the D call may be TRBD1 or TRBD2 (5 bases each). From germline, CDR1 is SGHRS and CDR2 YFSETQ. This CDR3 contains 14 residues. This CDR3 is CASSPGPSSYEPYF. For the CDR3, the DNA is TGCGCCAGCAGCCCGGGACCCTCCTCCTACGAGCCGTACTTC.

The chain's CDR3 is CASSPTLTGSYNSPLHF. The DNA of the CDR3 is TGTGCCAGCAGCCCGACTCTGACAGGCTCCTATAATTCACCCCTCCACTTT. The chain carries TRBV7-9 and TRBJ1-6, with a weak D call TRBD1 (6 bases). Per the germline V gene, CDR1 is SEHNR and CDR2 is FQNEAQ (reference sequence). The CDR3 has 17 amino acids. The V end lost 5 bases, the J end lost 0 bases, and 14 bases lay between the germline ends.

Only a few counts were recorded for this clonotype. The J gene is TRBJ2-7, the V gene TRBV6-1; D is perhaps TRBD1 or TRBD2 (5 bases each). The germline V gene encodes CDR1 MNHNS and CDR2 SASEGT. The V end lost 4 bases, the J end lost 5 bases, and 18 bases lay between the germline ends. This CDR3 has 15 residues. CDR3 sequence (DNA): TGTGCCAGCAGTGGCCGCCCGGGGCTACTACACGAGCAGTACTTC. It specifies CASSGRPGLLHEQYF.

The table lists this clonotype with many counts. The J gene is TRBJ2-6, the V gene TRBV12-3 or TRBV12-4; no definite D call. Trimming took off 3 bases at V and 2 bases at J, with 5 bases between the two ends. This CDR3 is built from 14 residues. For the CDR3, the DNA is TGTGCCAGCAGTTTGGAGACTGGGGCCAACGTCCTGACTTTC. Protein: CASSLETGANVLTF.

This clonotype appeared a few times. This chain connects TRBV6-1 to TRBJ2-7, with 9 bases matching TRBD1. The CDR3 has 14 amino acids. Looked up from germline, CDR1 is MNHNS and CDR2 is SASEGT. With V trimmed by 7 bases and J by 5 bases, 9 bases remained unmatched. This CDR3 reads CASIKRQGDHEQYF. Written as DNA, the CDR3 is TGTGCCAGCATAAAAAGACAGGGGGACCACGAGCAGTACTTC.

This clonotype was picked up a small number of times. The V and J genes are TRBV7-2 and TRBJ2-5; 10 positions match TRBD2. Germline V gene lookup returns CDR1 SGHTA and CDR2 FQGNSA. V gave up 0 bases and J gave up 5 bases; unmatched junction bases: 6. This CDR3 region has 16 residues. CDR3 nucleotide sequence: TGTGCCAGCAGCTTAGCGTGGCTAGCGGGAGTTGAGACCCAGTACTTC. It codes for CASSLAWLAGVETQYF. Full variable domain (remainder filled in from reference TRBV7-2 and TRBJ2-5): GAGVSQSPSNKVTEKGKDVELRCDPISGHTALYWYRQSLGQGLEFLIYFQGNSAPDKSGLPSDRFSAERTGGSVSTLTIQRTQQEDSAVYLCASSLAWLAGVETQYFGPGTRLLVL.

This clonotype was detected only once. V gene TRBV4-3 combines with J gene TRBJ2-6; D might be TRBD1 (6 bases). The ends were cut back, 0 bases at V and 13 bases at J, with 16 bases in the middle. CDR3 length: 15 amino acids. Germline CDR1 and CDR2: LGHNA and YSLEER. The CDR3 is CASSQDLGGSPVLTF. As DNA, the CDR3 is TGCGCCAGCAGCCAAGATCTAGGGGGTTCCCCAGTCCTGACTTTC.

This clonotype was counted ten times or more. The chain employs TRBV12-3 or TRBV12-4 and TRBJ2-7, with D unclear. V was pared by 4 bases and J by 6 bases, with 10 bases between. CDR3 size: 12 residues. DNA of the CDR3: TGTGCCAGCAGTTACCAGTCTCTCGAGCAGTACTTC. Translated, it gives CASSYQSLEQYF.

This clonotype was seen ten or more times. CDR3 bases: TGTGCCAGCAGTTTAGACCGGCAGGAGGTAGATACGCAGTATTTT. Translated, it gives CASSLDRQEVDTQYF. V usage is TRBV28 and J usage is TRBJ2-3, with D perhaps matching TRBD2 (5 bases). Germline CDR1 reads MDHEN; CDR2 reads SYDVKM. V lost 2 bases and J lost 5, with 14 bases in between. This CDR3 is 15 amino acids long.

In its sample, this clonotype was seen a few times. The genes are TRBV28 and TRBJ1-5, with D tentatively TRBD1 (5 bases). This CDR3 comprises 15 residues. Germline CDR1 is MDHEN and CDR2 is SYDVKM. V lost 4 bases to trimming and J lost 4 bases, with 14 bases between them. CDR3 in DNA: TGTGCCAGCAGTTATATGAACGAGGGGAATCAGCCCCAGCATTTT. Translating gives CASSYMNEGNQPQHF.

The chain recombines TRBV6-2 or TRBV6-3 with TRBJ2-7; 12 bases are a match to TRBD2. V lost 6 bases and J lost 3; bases outside the gene matches: 6. The CDR3 has 15 amino acids. Looked up from germline, CDR1 is MNHEY and CDR2 is SVGEGT. The CDR3 protein is CASRKLLAGGYEQYF. CDR3 nucleotide sequence: TGTGCCAGCAGGAAGCTACTAGCGGGAGGCTACGAGCAGTACTTC.

Only a few counts were recorded for this clonotype. The rearrangement joins TRBV27 to TRBJ2-7; 7 bases line up with TRBD2. Trimming at V came to 8 bases and at J to 1 base, leaving 5 bases not matched to a gene. The CDR3 consists of 13 residues. CDR1 and CDR2 from the germline V gene are MNHEY and SMNVEV (reference sequence). CDR3 nucleotide sequence: TGTGCCAGCGGTTGGGGGGGGTCCTACGAGCAGTACTTC. Protein sequence: CASGWGGSYEQYF.